The 22 T cell receptor beta chains reported below all come from one sample, sequenced in a study of T cell repertoires in cytomegalovirus infection. TCRdb redid the calling of the reads with MiXCR, one entry per CDR3 protein. Here the sample spans approximately 500,000 distinct CDR3 sequences, around 11% being singletons. The specimen was PBMCs. The receptors shown here come from a human donor in good health (CMV status not recorded). Some clones in this sample may be carry-over from other donors' samples.

The sample holds many counts of this clonotype. V gene TRBV3-1 combines with J gene TRBJ2-1, with 7 bases aligning to TRBD2. The CDR3 is 17 amino acids. Per germline, CDR1 LGHDT and CDR2 YNNKEL (reference sequence). The V gene end was trimmed by 0 bases and the J gene end by 7 bases; junction bases not matched to a gene: 12. The CDR3 nucleotides read TGTGCCAGCAGCCAAGATCCGACTGGGGAGGGAAGGAATGAGCAGTTCTTC. Encoded protein: CASSQDPTGEGRNEQFF.

This clonotype occurred a few times. The J gene is TRBJ2-3, the V gene TRBV3-1, with a weak D call TRBD2 (5 bases). The CDR3 loop spans 13 amino acids. The germline CDR1 and CDR2 sequences are LGHDT and YNNKEL (reference sequence). V gave up 2 bases and J gave up 11 bases, with 14 bases separating them. The CDR3 DNA reads TGTGCCAGCAGCCAAAGCGAGACTACCCGGCAGTATTTT. Amino acids: CASSQSETTRQYF.

This clonotype was detected many times. J is TRBJ2-3 and V is TRBV27; TRBD2 matches at 8 bases. V trimming: 5 bases; J trimming: 2 bases; junction bases outside the gene matches: 21. The CDR3 length is 20 residues. CDR1 is MNHEY, CDR2 SMNVEV, per germline (reference sequence). As DNA, the CDR3 is TGTGCCAGCAGTCCCTCCCCACTAGCGGACCTGACGTTTCTCACAGATACGCAGTATTTT. It specifies CASSPSPLADLTFLTDTQYF.

The sample holds many counts of this clonotype. V usage is TRBV7-2 and J usage is TRBJ2-3; D is uncertain. CDR3 size: 14 residues. V lost 3 bases to trimming and J lost 6 bases, with 13 bases between them. Germline V gives CDR1 SGHTA, CDR2 FQGNSA. This chain's CDR3 is CASSLVGYADTQYF. CDR3 in DNA: TGTGCCAGCAGCTTGGTAGGGTACGCGGATACGCAGTATTTT.

The genes are TRBV19 and TRBJ2-7; no reliable D call. V was pared by 4 bases and J by 2 bases, with 12 bases between. The CDR3 extends over 14 amino acids. Germline V gene lookup returns CDR1 LNHDA and CDR2 SQIVND (reference sequence). The CDR3 is CASSTIGQPYEQYF. The CDR3 nucleotides read TGTGCCAGTAGTACAATAGGGCAGCCCTACGAGCAGTACTTC.

In this sample, this clonotype turned up a few times. This sequence joins TRBV10-3 and TRBJ2-7, with D maybe TRBD2 (7 bases). CDR1 and CDR2 (germline): ENHRY, SYGVKD. This CDR3 comprises 13 residues. Between the trimmed V and J ends, which lost 4 bases and 2 bases, there was a span of 9 bases. This CDR3 is CAISGEGAYEQYF. The CDR3, as DNA: TGTGCCATCAGTGGGGAGGGGGCCTACGAGCAGTACTTC.

This clonotype showed up many times. The J gene is TRBJ1-2, the V gene TRBV7-9; D unclear. The CDR3 extends over 13 amino acids. The V end was cut by 2 bases, the J end by 1 base, with 5 bases between. Per germline, CDR1 SEHNR and CDR2 FQNEAQ (reference sequence). The CDR3 loop is CASSLMSNYGYTF. DNA for the CDR3: TGTGCCAGCAGCTTAATGAGTAACTATGGCTACACCTTC.

This clonotype appeared many times. Compared with germline, one end of the junction differs, possibly owing to a read error. This rearrangement joins TRBV7-7 to TRBJ2-1; 8 positions match TRBD2. The CDR3 is 15 amino acids. Germline V gene lookup returns CDR1 SSHAT and CDR2 FNYEAQ (reference sequence). DNA of the CDR3: TGTGCTAGCAGCTTAGCCGCGGGAGGTTCATCTGAGCAGTTCTTC. Protein product: CASSLAAGGSSEQFF.

The J gene is TRBJ1-5, the V gene TRBV18, with D unclear. This CDR3 region has 15 residues. CDR1 is KGHSH, CDR2 LQKENI, per germline. Trimming cost V 6 bases and J 5 bases, with 17 bases left between them. CDR3 nucleotides: TGTGCCAGCTCCCGGTCCGGGAACAGAGATCAGCCCCAGCATTTT. This encodes CASSRSGNRDQPQHF.

This clonotype was seen at least ten times. The chain couples TRBV7-9 to TRBJ1-5; 7 positions agree with TRBD1. CDR1 is SEHNR and CDR2 is FQNEAQ in the germline V gene (reference sequence). The CDR3 contains 15 residues. J was trimmed by 4 bases and V by 5 bases; bases with no gene match: 8. The CDR3 nucleotides are TGTGCCAGCAGCGCACAGGGGCCACGGAATCAGCCCCAGCATTTT. Its translation is CASSAQGPRNQPQHF.

The V and J genes are TRBV2 and TRBJ2-1; possibly TRBD1 for D (5 bases). This CDR3 has 15 residues. The germline V gene encodes CDR1 SNHLY and CDR2 FYNNEI. V was shortened by 3 bases and J by 5 bases, with 14 bases between the two germline ends. The chain's CDR3 is CASSEVQGIHNEQFF. CDR3 sequence (DNA): TGTGCCAGCAGTGAGGTTCAGGGAATCCACAATGAGCAGTTCTTC.

The sample holds a few counts of this clonotype. The V call is TRBV4-2, the J call TRBJ2-7; 7 positions agree with TRBD1. The CDR3 length is 14 residues. V shed 4 bases, J shed 3 bases, and the junction held 6 bases outside the gene matches. Germline lookup yields CDR1 LGHNA and CDR2 YNFKEQ. CDR3 sequence (DNA): TGTGCCAGCAGCCCGGGCTCAGGGGGCTACGAGCAGTACTTC. Translation: CASSPGSGGYEQYF.

This clonotype was seen repeatedly, ten times or more. The gene calls are TRBV4-2 and TRBJ2-1; 8 bases are shared with TRBD2. The germline V gene encodes CDR1 LGHNA and CDR2 YNFKEQ. J lost 9 bases, V lost 1 base, and 5 bases had no gene match. This CDR3 spans 14 amino acids. CDR3 in DNA: TGTGCCAGCAGCCAAGGCACTAGCGGCCTTGAGCAGTTCTTC. Its protein product is CASSQGTSGLEQFF.

There are a few counts of this clonotype. The chain uses TRBV28 and TRBJ2-5, with D uncertain. CDR3 length: 13 amino acids. Trimming took off 2 bases at V and 4 bases at J, with 8 bases between the two ends. The V gene's germline CDR1 is MDHEN and CDR2 SYDVKM. CDR3 DNA: TGTGCCAGCAGTTTAATGGGGATAGAGACCCAGTACTTC. It specifies CASSLMGIETQYF.

This clonotype has just a few counts. The chain uses TRBV12-5 and TRBJ1-3; D call uncertain. The germline V gene encodes CDR1 LGHNT and CDR2 FRNRAP. CDR3 length: 12 residues. V lost 0 bases to trimming and J lost 7 bases, with 4 bases between them. CDR3 DNA: TGTGCTAGTGGTTTGGTACGGAACACCATATATTTT. It encodes CASGLVRNTIYF.

V gene TRBV5-1 combines with J gene TRBJ2-1; D may match TRBD1 or TRBD2 (6 bases each). Trimming shortened V by 4 bases and J by 10 bases, and 18 bases separated the two germline ends. This CDR3 contains 14 residues. In germline, CDR1 is SGHRS, CDR2 YFSETQ. CDR3 amino acids: CASSGQGGSREQFF. The CDR3 DNA reads as TGCGCCAGCAGCGGGCAAGGGGGGTCTCGAGAGCAGTTCTTC.

In the case of this clonotype: This could be a read error, since a much larger clone is one nucleotide away. This chain connects TRBV9 to TRBJ1-1; no clear D. Trimming removed 0 bases at V and 1 base at J, with 16 bases between. Germline-derived CDR1 and CDR2 are SGDLS and YYNGEE. CDR3 length equals 17 residues. The CDR3 here is CASSVDGRWIPNTEAFF. In DNA, the CDR3 is TGTGCCAGCAGCGTAGACGGGAGATGGATCCCGAACACTGAAGCTTTCTTT.

This clonotype was seen a few times. The genes are TRBV20-1 and TRBJ2-5; 9 bases are a match to TRBD1. The length of the CDR3 is 13 residues. With V trimmed by 3 bases and J by 4 bases, 3 bases remained unmatched. Germline CDR1 and CDR2: DFQATT and SNEGSKA (reference sequence). Written as DNA, the CDR3 is TGCAGTGCTAGGGGACAGGGAGGAGAGACCCAGTACTTC. It is translated as CSARGQGGETQYF.

The chain recombines TRBV4-1 with TRBJ2-7, with 8 nucleotides matching TRBD2. Germline CDR1 reads MGHRA; CDR2 reads YSYEKL. V gave up 3 bases and J gave up 5 bases; unmatched junction bases: 9. This CDR3 comprises 15 residues. The DNA for the CDR3 is TGCGCCAGCAGCCAGGCATCCGGGACTAGAGACGAGCAGTACTTC. Translated: CASSQASGTRDEQYF.

This clonotype turned up a few times. The J gene is TRBJ1-2, the V gene TRBV6-5; D unresolved. Trimming took off 2 bases at V and 6 bases at J, with 13 bases between the two ends. The CDR3 loop spans 14 amino acids. Germline V gives CDR1 MNHEY, CDR2 SVGAGI. As DNA, the CDR3 is TGTGCCAGCAGTTACGGGGTGGCGCTTGATGGCTACACCTTC. It encodes CASSYGVALDGYTF.

This clonotype was detected ten times or more. This chain connects TRBV11-2 to TRBJ2-2; the D gene is possibly TRBD2 (5 bases). This CDR3 contains 14 residues. CDR1 and CDR2 (germline): SGHAT, FQNNGV. Trimming removed 4 bases at V and 3 bases at J, with 9 bases between. The CDR3 region is CASSSGVHTGELFF. CDR3 sequence (DNA): TGTGCCAGCAGCTCCGGGGTTCACACCGGGGAGCTGTTTTTT.

This clonotype has at least ten counts. The genes are TRBV6-6 and TRBJ1-6, with D unresolved. This CDR3 comprises 19 residues. Germline CDR1 reads MNHNY; CDR2 reads SVGAGI (reference sequence). V lost 5 bases and J lost 5, with 25 bases in between. The CDR3 DNA is TGTGCCAGCAGTAATCACGTACCCGGACTTATCCGCGATAATTCACCCCTCCACTTT. Translating gives CASSNHVPGLIRDNSPLHF.